This TCR beta chain was found in a study of T cells after yellow fever vaccination. The study's findings and limits: Most primary-vaccination clones recurred post-booster (under 98% CD4, over 70% CD8).

A remark on this clonotype: Its cognate antigen is unknown.

Each CDR3 protein is one row after TCRdb ran MiXCR on the 5' RACE reads. This table holds approximately 160,000 distinct CDR3 sequences, about a tenth found once. V dropped 7 bases and J dropped 1 base, with 13 bases sitting between them. The CDR3 is made up of 14 amino acids. The V gene's germline CDR1 is SGHDN and CDR2 FVKESK. The sample here was CD8+ T cells sorted from PBMCs, taken 45 days after the yellow fever booster vaccination. The V call is TRBV14, the J call TRBJ1-1; D unresolved. The clonotype comes from a man aged 18 to 29 who received the YFV17D yellow fever vaccine. The CDR3, as DNA: TGTGCCAGCAACCCTTGGAACCGGAACACTGAAGCTTTCTTT. It encodes CASNPWNRNTEAFF.